This TCR beta chain was identified during a study of beta chain features in type 1 diabetes. For the study at large: Over all samples combined, about 100,000,000 sorted cells were examined.

V shed 3 bases, J shed 4 bases, and the junction held 4 bases outside the gene matches. Germline V gene data show CDR1 as KGHSH and CDR2 as LQKENI. The CDR3 extends over 14 amino acids. For this clone: Its antigen is unidentified.

Study-wide results and caveats: In every one of the four CD4+ subsets, TCRB CDR3s were moderately but significantly shorter in Type 1 diabetes patients.

The study reverse transcribed the entire isolated RNA, so it sequenced expressed TCRB transcripts. An average approximately 3.3 million reads came from naive, central memory and regulatory T cell samples. The assay was immunoSEQ multiplex PCR, and TCRdb's table has in-frame clones only and misses some. The data contain about 120,000 clones, around 17% of them seen just once; the ten biggest clones take up over 2%. J is TRBJ1-2 and V is TRBV18; TRBD1 matches 8 bases. The receptor comes from a man aged 30-40 years with type 1 diabetes. The sequencing sample was made of central memory CD4+ T cells from blood. CDR3 in amino acids: CASSPGGQVYGYTF. CDR3 bases: TGTGCCAGCTCACCTGGGGGACAGGTCTATGGCTACACCTTC.